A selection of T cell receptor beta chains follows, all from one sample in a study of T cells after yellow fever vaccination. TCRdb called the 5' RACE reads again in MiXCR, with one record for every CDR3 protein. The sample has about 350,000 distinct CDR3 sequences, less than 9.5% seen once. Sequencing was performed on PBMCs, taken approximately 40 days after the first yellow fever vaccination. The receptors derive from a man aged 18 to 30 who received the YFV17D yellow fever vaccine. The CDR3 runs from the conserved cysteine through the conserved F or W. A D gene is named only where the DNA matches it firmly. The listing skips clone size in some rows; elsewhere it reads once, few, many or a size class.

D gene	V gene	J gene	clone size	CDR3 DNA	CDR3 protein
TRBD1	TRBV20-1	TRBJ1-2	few	TGCAGTGCTAGAACCCGACAGGGGGGATATGGCTACACCTTC	CSARTRQGGYGYTF
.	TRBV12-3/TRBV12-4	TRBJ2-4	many	TGTGCCAGCAGTTTGGGCCTCGAGTATAACATTCAGTACTTC	CASSLGLEYNIQYF
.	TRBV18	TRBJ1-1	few	TGTGCCAGCTCACCAGTGGACACTGAAGCTTTCTTT	CASSPVDTEAFF
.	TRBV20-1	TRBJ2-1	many	TGCAGTGCTCTAGGAATCGAGGAGCAGTTCTTC	CSALGIEEQFF
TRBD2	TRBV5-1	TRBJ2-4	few	TGCGCCAGCAGCCCGGGGACTAGCGGGGGACTAGCCAAAAACATTCAGTACTTC	CASSPGTSGGLAKNIQYF
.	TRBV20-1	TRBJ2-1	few	TGCAGTGCTAGAGTCGGATACTCCTACAATGAGCAGTTCTTC	CSARVGYSYNEQFF
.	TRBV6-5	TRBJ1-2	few	TGTGCCAGCAGTTACCTCGTGGACAGCCCCTATGGCTACACCTTC	CASSYLVDSPYGYTF
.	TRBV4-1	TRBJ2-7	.	TGCGCCAGCAGCCAACCCACAAGGACCTACGAGCAGTACTTC	CASSQPTRTYEQYF
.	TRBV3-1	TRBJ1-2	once	TGTGCCAGCAGCCAAGTAGCCAGGAATGGCTACACCTTC	CASSQVARNGYTF
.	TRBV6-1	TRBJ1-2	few	TGTGCCAGCAGTGCTGCCCGGGACACTATCTATGGCTACACCTTC	CASSAARDTIYGYTF
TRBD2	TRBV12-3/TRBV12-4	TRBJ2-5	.	TGTGCCAGCAGCTGGACTAGCGGGGTCTTAGCGGAGACCCAGTACTTC	CASSWTSGVLAETQYF
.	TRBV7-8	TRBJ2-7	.	TGTGCCAGCAGCTTAGCAGGAAAACACGAGCAGTACTTC	CASSLAGKHEQYF
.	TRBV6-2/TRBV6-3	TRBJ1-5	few	TGTGCCAGCAGTTACGGGCAGTGGTATCAGCCCCAGCATTTT	CASSYGQWYQPQHF
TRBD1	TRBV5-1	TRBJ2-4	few	TGCGCCAGCAGCTTAACGACAGGGGCAGAAAACATTCAGTACTTC	CASSLTTGAENIQYF
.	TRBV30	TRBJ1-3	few	TGTGCCTGGAGTAGGCCTGGAAACACCATATATTTT	CAWSRPGNTIYF
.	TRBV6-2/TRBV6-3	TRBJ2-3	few	TGTGCCAGCACCTATAGCGGAGATACGCAGTATTTT	CASTYSGDTQYF
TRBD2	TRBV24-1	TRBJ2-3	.	TGTGCCACCCGGAGCGGGGGGGCCGAAGATACGCAGTATTTT	CATRSGGAEDTQYF
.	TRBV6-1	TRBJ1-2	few	TGTGCCACCTCGCCGGCAGGGATCAATGGCTACACCTTC	CATSPAGINGYTF
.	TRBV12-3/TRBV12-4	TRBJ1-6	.	TGTGCCAGCAGTTTAACCCTTGTACGGATGGGTTCACCCCTCCACTTT	CASSLTLVRMGSPLHF
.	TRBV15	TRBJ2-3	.	TGTGCCACCAGCAGAGGGGGAGATTCCGATACGCAGTATTTT	CATSRGGDSDTQYF
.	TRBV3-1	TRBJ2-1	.	TGTGCCAGCAGCGCTCGACAGGCTTTTCCCAATGAGCAGTTCTTC	CASSARQAFPNEQFF
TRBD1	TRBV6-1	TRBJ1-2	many	TGTGCCAGCAGTCCCGGGACAGTCTATGGCTACACCTTC	CASSPGTVYGYTF
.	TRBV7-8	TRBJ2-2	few	TGTGCCAGCAGCAAGGGGTCTCTTCAGGGACGCTACACCGGGGAGCTGTTTTTT	CASSKGSLQGRYTGELFF
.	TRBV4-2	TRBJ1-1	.	TGTGCCAGCAGCAGAACAGGAAAACAAAAGGGTAGTCCAAATGGGATGACTGAAGCTTTCTTT	CASSRTGKQKGSPNGMTEAFF
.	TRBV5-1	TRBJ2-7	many	TGTGCCAGCAGCCTTGACCCCAGCTCCTACGAGCAGTACTTC	CASSLDPSSYEQYF
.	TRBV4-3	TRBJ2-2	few	TGCGCCAGCAGCCAGGGCCCGGGGTCCGGGGAGCTGTTTTTT	CASSQGPGSGELFF
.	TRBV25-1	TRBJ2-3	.	TGTGCCAGCAGTGATGTAGCCGGGGCCGGAGATACGCAGTATTTT	CASSDVAGAGDTQYF
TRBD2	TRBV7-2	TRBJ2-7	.	TGTGCCAGCAGCTTAGAGGGCCAGCGGGGGTTTGACGAGCAGTACTTC	CASSLEGQRGFDEQYF
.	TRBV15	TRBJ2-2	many	TGTGCCACCAGCAGAGATTTGAGGGAAGCCGGGGAGCTGTTTTTT	CATSRDLREAGELFF
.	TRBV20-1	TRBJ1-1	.	TGCAGTGCCCCCTGGGCAAACGTACAAGCTTTCTTT	CSAPWANVQAFF
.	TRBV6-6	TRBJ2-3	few	TGTGCCAGCAGGACGACTAACTCAGATACGCAGTATTTT	CASRTTNSDTQYF